The entry below describes one T cell receptor beta chain. The antigen is not known. This sample was included in a study of T cells in localized non-small cell lung cancer. From germline, CDR1 is MDHEN and CDR2 SYDVKM. V was pared by 5 bases and J by 0 bases, with 2 bases of the junction left unmatched. The CDR3 runs 14 residues. TCRdb's copy holds only in-frame clones and misses some; the assay was immunoSEQ multiplex PCR. Of around 15,000 clones listed, 85% are singletons. Study results and caveats: Median approximately 61 top-100 tumor clones were shared with paired adjacent lung.

The chain is built from TRBV28 and TRBJ1-2; 8 bases are shared with TRBD1. The material sequenced was peripheral blood, taken before any cancer treatment. This clonotype was sampled from a female donor aged 60 or older with stage I squamous cell lung carcinoma. CDR3 loop: CASSLQGANYGYTF. For the CDR3, the DNA is TGTGCCAGCAGTCTACAGGGGGCTAACTATGGCTACACCTTC.